These 16 T cell receptor beta chains came from one sample sequenced in a study of T cell responses to AZD1222 COVID-19 vaccine. The assay was immunoSEQ multiplex PCR, and TCRdb's table has in-frame clones only and misses some. Altogether approximately 150,000 clones are present, approximately 89% being singletons, with the ten largest covering 3% to 4%. Here the sequenced sample was peripheral blood, taken on day 0 of MenACWY control vaccination. The receptors derive from an adult in good health.

The chain has TRBV6-2 or TRBV6-3 and TRBJ1-1; 8 bases are a match to TRBD1. The CDR3 is made up of 16 amino acids. The germline V gene encodes CDR1 MNHEY and CDR2 SVGEGT. Trimming removed 2 bases from V and 5 bases from J; junction bases left unmatched: 10. The CDR3 is CASSYQAQGAGTEAFF. CDR3 nucleotide sequence: TGTGCCAGCAGTTACCAGGCGCAGGGGGCGGGGACTGAAGCTTTCTTT.

The gene calls are TRBV2 and TRBJ1-1; D not certain. V was trimmed by 4 bases and J by 3 bases, leaving 9 bases between them. The germline V gene encodes CDR1 SNHLY and CDR2 FYNNEI. There are 13 residues in the CDR3. CDR3 in amino acids: CASSAEGYTEAFF. Here the CDR3 DNA reads TGTGCCAGCAGTGCAGAAGGTTACACTGAAGCTTTCTTT.

The CDR3 DNA sequence: TGTGCCAGCAGTCGGACTAGCGGTAACATTCAGTACTTC. This gives the protein CASSRTSGNIQYF. The chain carries TRBV6-5 and TRBJ2-4; 10 nucleotides agree with TRBD2. The CDR3 has 13 residues. After removal of 5 bases from V and 7 bases from J, the junction contained 2 bases not matched to a gene. CDR1 MNHEY and CDR2 SVGAGI come from the germline V gene.

V and J are TRBV6-6 and TRBJ2-5; 7 positions agree with TRBD2. V lost 0 bases, J lost 5 bases, and 9 bases stayed unmatched. The CDR3 sequence is 16 residues long. Germline CDR1 and CDR2: MNHNY and SVGAGI (reference sequence). Written as DNA, the CDR3 is TGTGCCAGCAGTTACTCGAGGGCGGGGGTAGGGGAGACCCAGTACTTC. Translated: CASSYSRAGVGETQYF.

The V and J genes are TRBV7-9 and TRBJ1-4; D is perhaps TRBD1 (6 bases). Trimming stripped 2 bases from V and 4 bases from J, with 14 bases between. The CDR3 has 16 amino acids. Germline V gene data show CDR1 as SEHNR and CDR2 as FQNEAQ (reference sequence). CDR3: CASSLTGTDLNEKLFF. For the CDR3, the DNA is TGTGCCAGCAGCTTAACAGGGACGGACCTTAATGAAAAACTGTTTTTT.

The DNA for the CDR3 is TGTGCCAGCTCTCCGAGTGCGGGACAGGGAACCTACGAGCAGTACTTC. Its translation is CASSPSAGQGTYEQYF. The chain has TRBV18 and TRBJ2-7, with 9 bases identical to TRBD1. J was trimmed by 2 bases and V by 6 bases; bases with no gene match: 11. Germline CDR1 is KGHSH and CDR2 is LQKENI. This CDR3 contains 16 residues.

V is TRBV7-9 and J is TRBJ1-2; unclear D gene. CDR3 size: 14 residues. CDR1 is SEHNR, CDR2 FQNEAQ, per germline (reference sequence). Trimming left V 2 bases short and J 8 bases short, with 15 bases between. As DNA, the CDR3 is TGTGCCAGCAGCTTATCGCAGGTGGCGGGGGGCTACACCTTC. Protein: CASSLSQVAGGYTF.

This clone was observed a few times. The V and J genes are TRBV3-1 (or the pseudogene TRBV3-2) and TRBJ2-3; the match to TRBD2 covers 10 bases. Germline V CDR1 and CDR2: LGHDT, YNNKEL (reference sequence). V lost 2 bases and J lost 8; bases outside the gene matches: 13. The CDR3 has 17 amino acids. This chain's CDR3 is CASSQQSLAGARGTQYF. CDR3 nucleotide sequence: TGTGCCAGCAGCCAACAGAGCCTAGCGGGGGCCCGGGGTACGCAGTATTTT.

This sequence joins TRBV6-2 or TRBV6-3 and TRBJ2-7; D unclear. The CDR3 consists of 12 residues. Per germline, CDR1 MNHEY and CDR2 SVGEGT. V was trimmed by 2 bases and J by 4 bases, leaving 6 bases between them. DNA for the CDR3: TGTGCCAGCAGTTACGTCGATTACGAGCAGTACTTC. Its protein product is CASSYVDYEQYF.

The chain employs TRBV7-2 and TRBJ2-1, with 7 bases matching TRBD1. This CDR3 spans 15 amino acids. The germline CDR1 and CDR2 sequences are SGHTA and FQGNSA. V gave up 6 bases and J gave up 2 bases; unmatched junction bases: 7. CDR3 sequence (DNA): TGTGCCAGCAGTTTAATGACAGGGCCCTACAATGAGCAGTTCTTC. This codes for CASSLMTGPYNEQFF.

The CDR3 DNA reads as TGTGCCAGCAGCCATCGCCGGGGCAACAATGAGCAGTTCTTC. It codes for CASSHRRGNNEQFF. The V call is TRBV6-6, the J call TRBJ2-1, with D possibly being TRBD1 or TRBD2 (5 bases each). V lost 6 bases and J 5 bases, leaving 14 bases between the germline ends. The CDR3 spans 14 residues. The germline V gene encodes CDR1 MNHNY and CDR2 SVGAGI (reference sequence).

CDR3: CASSLRQTGAYGYTF. The CDR3 DNA is TGTGCCAGCAGTTTACGCCAGACAGGGGCCTATGGCTACACCTTC. The chain has TRBV27 and TRBJ1-2; TRBD1 aligns across 8 bases. This CDR3 spans 15 amino acids. CDR1 MNHEY and CDR2 SMNVEV come from the germline V gene (reference sequence). The junction had 6 bases not matched to a gene; V was cut back by 2 bases and J by 4 bases.

The chain recombines TRBV19 with TRBJ1-1; 7 nucleotides agree with TRBD1. The CDR3 totals 16 residues. J was trimmed by 0 bases and V by 7 bases; bases with no gene match: 11. Germline loops: CDR1 LNHDA, CDR2 SQIVND (reference sequence). CDR3 sequence reads: CASIHGATGMNTEAFF. The CDR3, as DNA: TGTGCCAGTATCCATGGGGCGACAGGGATGAACACTGAAGCTTTCTTT.

The chain has TRBV12-3 or TRBV12-4 and TRBJ2-7, with 7 bases identical to TRBD1. There are 11 residues in the CDR3. After removal of 5 bases from V and 10 bases from J, the junction contained 5 bases not matched to a gene. The CDR3: CASSLQGDQYF. Here the CDR3 DNA reads TGTGCCAGCAGTCTCCAGGGGGACCAGTACTTC.

This clone was seen a single time. This chain connects TRBV9 to TRBJ2-3; D is uncertain. V lost 0 bases, J lost 1 base, and 12 bases lay in between. In germline, CDR1 is SGDLS, CDR2 YYNGEE. The CDR3 contains 16 residues. The CDR3 DNA sequence: TGTGCCAGCAGCGTAGCGGCCAGACCCCGCACAGATACGCAGTATTTT. This sequence encodes CASSVAARPRTDTQYF.

V is TRBV3-1 (or the pseudogene TRBV3-2) and J is TRBJ1-1, with a tentative D call TRBD1 (5 bases). The CDR3 has 15 amino acids. Germline V gene lookup returns CDR1 LGHDT and CDR2 YNNKEL (reference sequence). V gave up 0 bases and J gave up 5 bases, with 13 bases separating them. The DNA for the CDR3 is TGTGCCAGCAGCCAAGATCAACGGGGGGATACTGAAGCTTTCTTT. This encodes CASSQDQRGDTEAFF.